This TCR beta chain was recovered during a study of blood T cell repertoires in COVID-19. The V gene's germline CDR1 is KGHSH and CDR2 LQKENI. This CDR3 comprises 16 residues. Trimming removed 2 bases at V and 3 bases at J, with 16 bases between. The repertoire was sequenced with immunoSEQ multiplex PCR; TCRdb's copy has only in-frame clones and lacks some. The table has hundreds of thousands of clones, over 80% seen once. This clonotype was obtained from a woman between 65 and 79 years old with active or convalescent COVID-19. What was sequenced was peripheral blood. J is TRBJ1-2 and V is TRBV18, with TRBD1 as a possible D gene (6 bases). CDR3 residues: CASSPNRAREDYGYTF. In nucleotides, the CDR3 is TGTGCCAGCTCACCAAACAGGGCGCGAGAGGACTATGGCTACACCTTC.